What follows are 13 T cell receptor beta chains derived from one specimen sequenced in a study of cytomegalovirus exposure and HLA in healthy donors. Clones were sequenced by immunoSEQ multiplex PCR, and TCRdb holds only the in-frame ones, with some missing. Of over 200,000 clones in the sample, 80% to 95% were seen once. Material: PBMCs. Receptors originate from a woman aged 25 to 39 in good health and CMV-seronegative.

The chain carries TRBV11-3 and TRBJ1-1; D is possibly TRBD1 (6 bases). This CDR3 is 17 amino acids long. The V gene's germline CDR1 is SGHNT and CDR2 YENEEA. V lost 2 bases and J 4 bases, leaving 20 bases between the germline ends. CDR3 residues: CASSLKGGWGQVTEAFF. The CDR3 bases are TGTGCCAGCAGCTTAAAGGGGGGTTGGGGTCAGGTCACTGAAGCTTTCTTT.

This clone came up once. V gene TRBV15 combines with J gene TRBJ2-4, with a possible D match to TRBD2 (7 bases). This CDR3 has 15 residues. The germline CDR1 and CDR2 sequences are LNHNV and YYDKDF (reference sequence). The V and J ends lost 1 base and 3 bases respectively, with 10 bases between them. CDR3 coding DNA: TGTGCCACCAGCAGAGGAGGGGGGGGCAAAAACATTCAGTACTTC. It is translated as CATSRGGGGKNIQYF.

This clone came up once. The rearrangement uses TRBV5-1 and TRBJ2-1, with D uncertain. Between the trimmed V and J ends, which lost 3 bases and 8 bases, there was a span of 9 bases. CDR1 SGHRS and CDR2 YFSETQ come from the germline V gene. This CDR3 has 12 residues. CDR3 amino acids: CASSWLGYEQFF. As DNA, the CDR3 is TGCGCCAGCAGCTGGCTGGGTTATGAGCAGTTCTTC. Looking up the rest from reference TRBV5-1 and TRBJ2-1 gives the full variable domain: KAGVTQTPRYLIKTRGQQVTLSCSPISGHRSVSWYQQTPGQGLQFLFEYFSETQRNKGNFPGRFSGRQFSNSRSEMNVSTLELGDSALYLCASSWLGYEQFFGPGTRLTVL.

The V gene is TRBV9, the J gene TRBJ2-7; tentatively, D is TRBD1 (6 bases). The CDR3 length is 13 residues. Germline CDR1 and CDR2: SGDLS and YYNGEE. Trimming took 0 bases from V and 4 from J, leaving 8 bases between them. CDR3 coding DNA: TGTGCCAGCAGCGTAGAGGGGGAGTACGAGCAGTACTTC. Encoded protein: CASSVEGEYEQYF.

CDR3 region: CASSQDATSGSYEQYF. The CDR3 DNA follows: TGTGCCAGCAGCCAAGATGCAACTAGCGGGTCCTACGAGCAGTACTTC. The chain employs TRBV4-2 and TRBJ2-7, with 9 bases identical to TRBD2. With 0 bases clipped from V and 1 base from J, the junction kept 4 bases outside the gene matches. The CDR3 runs 16 residues. The germline V gene has CDR1 LGHNA and CDR2 YNFKEQ.

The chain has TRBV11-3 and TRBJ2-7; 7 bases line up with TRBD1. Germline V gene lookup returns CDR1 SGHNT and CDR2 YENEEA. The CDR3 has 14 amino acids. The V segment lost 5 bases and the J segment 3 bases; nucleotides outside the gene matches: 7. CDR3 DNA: TGTGCCAGCAGCCCTCGACAGGGTTTCTACGAGCAGTACTTC. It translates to CASSPRQGFYEQYF.

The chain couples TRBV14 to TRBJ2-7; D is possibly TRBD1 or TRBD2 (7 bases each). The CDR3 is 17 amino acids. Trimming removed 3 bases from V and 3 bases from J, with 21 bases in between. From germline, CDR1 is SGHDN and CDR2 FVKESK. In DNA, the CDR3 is TGTGCCAGCAGCCACGGGGAGGGGGCGTTTAGTTTCTACGAGCAGTACTTC. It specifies CASSHGEGAFSFYEQYF.

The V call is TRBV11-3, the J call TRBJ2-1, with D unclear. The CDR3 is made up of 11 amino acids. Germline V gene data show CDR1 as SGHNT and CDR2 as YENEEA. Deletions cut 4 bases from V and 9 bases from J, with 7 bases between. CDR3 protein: CASSSVTEQFF. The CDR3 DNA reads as TGTGCCAGCAGCTCTGTGACTGAGCAGTTCTTC.

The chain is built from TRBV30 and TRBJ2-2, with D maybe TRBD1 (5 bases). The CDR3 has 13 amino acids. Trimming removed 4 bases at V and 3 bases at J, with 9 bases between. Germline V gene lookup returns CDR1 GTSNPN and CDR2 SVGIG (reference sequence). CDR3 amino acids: CAWTAGYTGELFF. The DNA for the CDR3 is TGTGCCTGGACGGCAGGGTACACCGGGGAGCTGTTTTTT. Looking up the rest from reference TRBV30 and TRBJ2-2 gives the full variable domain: SQTIHQWPATLVQPVGSPLSLECTVEGTSNPNLYWYRQAAGRGLQLLFYSVGIGQISSEVPQNLSASRPQDRQFILSSKKLLLSDSGFYLCAWTAGYTGELFFGEGSRLTVL.

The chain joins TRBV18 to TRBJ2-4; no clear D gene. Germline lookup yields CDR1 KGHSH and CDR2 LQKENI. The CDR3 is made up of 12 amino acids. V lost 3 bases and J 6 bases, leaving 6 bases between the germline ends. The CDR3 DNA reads TGTGCCAGCTCACCGCGATTAAACATTCAGTACTTC. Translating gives CASSPRLNIQYF.

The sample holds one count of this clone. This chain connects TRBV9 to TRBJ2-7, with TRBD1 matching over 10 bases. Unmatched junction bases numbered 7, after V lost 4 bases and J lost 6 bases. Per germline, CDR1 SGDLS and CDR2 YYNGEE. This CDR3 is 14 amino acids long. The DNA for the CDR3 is TGTGCCAGCAGCCTCCGGGACAGGGGCTTCGAGCAGTACTTC. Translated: CASSLRDRGFEQYF.

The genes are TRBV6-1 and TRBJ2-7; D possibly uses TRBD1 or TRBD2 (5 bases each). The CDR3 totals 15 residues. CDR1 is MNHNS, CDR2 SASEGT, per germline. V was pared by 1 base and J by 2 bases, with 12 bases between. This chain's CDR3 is CASSEGGTAAYEQYF. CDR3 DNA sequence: TGTGCCAGCAGTGAAGGGGGGACCGCCGCCTACGAGCAGTACTTC.

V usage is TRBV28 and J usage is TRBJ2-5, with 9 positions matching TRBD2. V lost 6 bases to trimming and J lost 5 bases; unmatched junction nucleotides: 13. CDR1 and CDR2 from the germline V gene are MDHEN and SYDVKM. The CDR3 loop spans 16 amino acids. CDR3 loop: CASSPLRLAGMETQYF. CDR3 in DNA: TGTGCCAGCAGCCCCCTAAGGCTAGCGGGAATGGAGACCCAGTACTTC. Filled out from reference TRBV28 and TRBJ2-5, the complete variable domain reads DVKVTQSSRYLVKRTGEKVFLECVQDMDHENMFWYRQDPGLGLRLIYFSYDVKMKEKGDIPEGYSVSREKKERFSLILESASTNQTSMYLCASSPLRLAGMETQYFGPGTRLLVL.